This T cell receptor beta chain was recorded in a study of OX40 agonist ivuxolimab in advanced cancers. Study overall: As their treatment, patients were administered ivuxolimab, an agonistic anti-OX40 (CD134) antibody. Ivuxolimab, which patients received intravenously every 2 weeks, was dosed at 0.01 to 10 mg/kg.

CDR1 is MGHRA, CDR2 YSYEKL, per germline. The CDR3 loop spans 15 amino acids. Germline trimming cut 6 bases from V and 1 base from J; bases unmatched to any gene: 8. Study conclusions and caveats: Among some nonresponders, normalized T-cell clonal expansion was also low.

Sequencing was performed with immunoSEQ multiplex PCR; in TCRdb, only in-frame clones are kept and a portion is missing. The sample consists of around 56,000 clones, roughly 80% of them appearing once. Note on this clone: Its specificity is not known.

The chain links TRBV4-1 to TRBJ2-7; 8 nucleotides line up with TRBD2. The sample consisted of CD4+ or CD8+ T cells sorted from blood, taken in a trial of the OX40 agonist ivuxolimab. The TCR originated in an adult with an advanced solid tumor such as melanoma, head and neck, liver or kidney cancer. CDR3 region: CASRLEGGGSYEQYF. The DNA for the CDR3 is TGCGCCAGCAGGCTGGAGGGCGGGGGGTCCTACGAGCAGTACTTC.